Listed here are 21 T cell receptor beta chains from one sample, sequenced in a study of spatial heterogeneity in lung cancer. General observations from the study: In tumors, expanded intratumoral alpha and beta TCR counts tracked mutation counts.

From the 5' RACE reads, TCRdb called clonotypes with MiXCR, one entry per CDR3 protein. Of some 7,000 distinct CDR3 sequences in the sample, 13% to 15% were seen once. Time point reported: sample taken at primary tumor resection. What these receptors recognize is not known. The sample here was lung tumor tissue, taken at surgery. Every receptor here comes from a female donor with early-stage non-small cell lung cancer.

This clonotype was found many times. This beta chain turned up in a library designed for alpha chains; as an off-target read, its abundance says little. The genes are TRBV3-1 and TRBJ2-5, with D possibly TRBD2 on 7 matching bases. The length of the CDR3 is 15 residues. Germline V CDR1 and CDR2: LGHDT, YNNKEL (reference sequence). Trimming stripped 1 base from V and 0 bases from J, with 9 bases between. CDR3 sequence reads: CASSQGGGYQETQYF. The DNA of the CDR3 is TGTGCCAGCAGCCAAGGCGGGGGCTACCAAGAGACCCAGTACTTC.

This clonotype was found many times. This beta chain represents an off-target read in a library built for alpha chains; its size is of limited meaning. V gene TRBV29-1 combines with J gene TRBJ1-1, with no clear D. The ends were cut back, 5 bases at V and 1 base at J, with 14 bases in the middle. Germline CDR1 and CDR2: SQVTM and ANQGSEA. CDR3 length equals 14 residues. This CDR3 is CSVRHLYGNTEAFF. The CDR3 nucleotides read TGCAGCGTTAGGCATCTGTATGGGAACACTGAAGCTTTCTTT. The complete variable domain, with remaining parts taken from reference TRBV29-1 and TRBJ1-1, reads SAVISQKPSRDICQRGTSLTIQCQVDSQVTMMFWYRQQPGQSLTLIATANQGSEATYESGFVIDKFPISRPNLTFSTLTVSNMSPEDSSIYLCSVRHLYGNTEAFFGQGTRLTVV.

By its share, this clonotype is medium-sized (0.01 to 0.1%). A library made for alpha chains picked up this beta chain off target, so its size means little. The chain uses TRBV29-1 and TRBJ1-1, with TRBD1 matching 8 bases. This CDR3 has 12 residues. Trimming took 6 bases from V and 11 from J; bases not matched to a gene: 11. Germline V lookup: CDR1 SQVTM, CDR2 ANQGSEA. The CDR3 DNA is TGCAGCGTCCTTACAGGGGGTTCTCTGGCTTTCTTT. Translating it yields CSVLTGGSLAFF. The entire variable domain, with the rest obtained from reference TRBV29-1 and TRBJ1-1, is as follows: SAVISQKPSRDICQRGTSLTIQCQVDSQVTMMFWYRQQPGQSLTLIATANQGSEATYESGFVIDKFPISRPNLTFSTLTVSNMSPEDSSIYLCSVLTGGSLAFFGQGTRLTVV.

This clonotype has ten or more counts. A library prepared for alpha chains yielded this beta chain as an off-target read; its size is of little meaning. This chain links TRBV2 with TRBJ1-1; D is undetermined. Germline CDR1 SNHLY, CDR2 FYNNEI. Deletions cut 5 bases from V and 4 bases from J, with 14 bases between. The CDR3 is 14 residues long. In nucleotides, the CDR3 is TGTGCCAGCAGTACCACCAGCACCCTCACTGAAGCTTTCTTT. This encodes CASSTTSTLTEAFF. Full variable domain (missing parts from reference TRBV2 and TRBJ1-1): EPEVTQTPSHQVTQMGQEVILRCVPISNHLYFYWYRQILGQKVEFLVSFYNNEISEKSEIFDDQFSVERPDGSNFTLKIRSTKLEDSAMYFCASSTTSTLTEAFFGQGTRLTVV.

By sample fraction, this clonotype is medium-sized. The library was prepared for alpha chains; this beta chain is a stray read, so its frequency means little. The chain combines TRBV20-1 with TRBJ1-2; D remains unclear. The length of the CDR3 is 12 residues. V was clipped by 2 bases and J by 4 bases, with 8 bases between them. Germline V CDR1 and CDR2: DFQATT, SNEGSKA (reference sequence). The CDR3 region is CSARLGSYGYTF. The CDR3 nucleotides are TGCAGTGCTAGACTTGGGAGCTATGGCTACACCTTC.

This clonotype is labeled medium-sized. The size of this beta chain means little, since it is a stray read in a library made for alpha chains. The rearrangement links TRBV7-2 to TRBJ2-6; the D is unclear. Trimming stripped 1 base from V and 2 bases from J, with 3 bases between. This CDR3 is built from 14 residues. The germline gives CDR1 SGHTA, CDR2 FQGNSA. CDR3 residues: CASSLDPGANVLTF. The CDR3, as DNA: TGTGCCAGCAGCTTAGATCCTGGGGCCAACGTCCTGACTTTC.

This clonotype was found many times. A library made for alpha chains picked up this beta chain off target, so its size means little. CDR3 loop: CASSSRASRAGANVLTF. The CDR3, as DNA: TGTGCCAGCAGCTCCCGGGCCAGCAGGGCTGGGGCCAACGTCCTGACTTTC. This chain links TRBV7-9 with TRBJ2-6; a weak D match, TRBD1 (5 bases). Trimming pared 4 bases from V and 2 bases from J, leaving 15 bases between. This CDR3 region has 17 residues. The V gene's germline CDR1 is SEHNR and CDR2 FQNEAQ (reference sequence).

The table lists this clonotype with many counts. This beta chain represents an off-target read in a library built for alpha chains; its size is of limited meaning. The chain employs TRBV28 and TRBJ1-3; possible D gene TRBD1, 6 bases. CDR1 is MDHEN and CDR2 is SYDVKM in the germline V gene. The CDR3 length is 14 residues. Trimming removed 2 bases at V and 2 bases at J, with 7 bases between. This CDR3 reads CASSLQGTGNTIYF. For the CDR3, the DNA is TGTGCCAGCAGTTTACAGGGGACTGGAAACACCATATATTTT.

By share, this clonotype counts as medium-sized. Because the library targeted alpha chains, this beta chain is an off-target read whose size means little. The chain combines TRBV7-8 with TRBJ1-5, with D uncertain. Germline lookup yields CDR1 SGHVS and CDR2 FQNEAQ. This CDR3 is built from 12 residues. The V and J ends lost 2 bases and 6 bases respectively, with 5 bases between them. The CDR3 sequence is CASSLPLQPQHF. Written as DNA, the CDR3 is TGTGCCAGCAGCTTACCTCTTCAGCCCCAGCATTTT.

Points on this clonotype: This beta chain is an off-target read within a library intended for alpha chains, so its frequency means little. The chain employs TRBV4-2 and TRBJ2-1, with 9 bases that match TRBD2. V trimming: 1 base; J trimming: 5 bases; junction bases outside the gene matches: 6. This CDR3 contains 16 residues. Germline V lookup: CDR1 LGHNA, CDR2 YNFKEQ. CDR3 amino acids: CASSQGVRGGNNEQFF. The CDR3 bases are TGTGCCAGCAGCCAAGGGGTGCGGGGGGGCAACAATGAGCAGTTCTTC.

This clonotype counts as medium-sized. This beta chain represents an off-target read in a library built for alpha chains; its size is of limited meaning. The chain couples TRBV7-3 to TRBJ2-5; D perhaps matches TRBD2 (5 bases). Trimming shortened V by 5 bases and J by 4 bases, and 5 bases separated the two germline ends. This CDR3 comprises 11 residues. Germline V gives CDR1 SGHTA, CDR2 FQGTGA. The CDR3 coding sequence is TGTGCCAGCAGCGGAGGAGAGACCCAGTACTTC. It specifies CASSGGETQYF.

In its sample, this clonotype is medium-sized (0.01 to 0.1%). Because this beta chain is a stray read in a library intended to capture alpha chains, its abundance should not be given much weight. The rearrangement uses TRBV12-3 or TRBV12-4 and TRBJ1-1; no reliable D call. Between the trimmed V and J ends, which lost 6 bases and 3 bases, there was a span of 8 bases. There are 12 residues in the CDR3. The CDR3 bases are TGTGCCAGCAGGAGGGTTTACACTGAAGCTTTCTTT. Translated: CASRRVYTEAFF.

This clonotype appeared many times. This beta chain appears as a stray read in a library generated for alpha chains; its size is not informative. This chain uses TRBV6-2 or TRBV6-3 with TRBJ1-2; D is perhaps TRBD1 (5 bases). The germline CDR1 and CDR2 sequences are MNHEY and SVGEGT. This CDR3 is built from 15 residues. V lost 0 bases and J 5 bases, leaving 13 bases between the germline ends. The CDR3 loop is CASSYSMGTNYGYTF. CDR3 sequence (DNA): TGTGCCAGCAGTTACTCGATGGGGACGAATTATGGCTACACCTTC.

This clonotype is medium-sized within its sample. Little can be read into the size of this beta chain, an off-target read in a library designed for alpha chains. The J gene is TRBJ1-1, the V gene TRBV6-5; TRBD1 agrees at 7 bases. V dropped 6 bases and J dropped 2; count of bases not matched to a gene: 6. Germline V gene data show CDR1 as MNHEY and CDR2 as SVGAGI. There are 14 residues in the CDR3. The CDR3 reads CASRWGQLNTEAFF. CDR3 coding DNA: TGTGCCAGCAGATGGGGACAGCTAAACACTGAAGCTTTCTTT.

This clonotype was detected ten times or more. This beta chain is an unintended read in a library built for alpha chains; its size means little. This rearrangement joins TRBV12-3 or TRBV12-4 to TRBJ1-5; tentative D call: TRBD1 (5 bases). CDR3 length: 13 amino acids. V was shortened by 5 bases and J by 3 bases, with 8 bases between the two germline ends. In DNA form, the CDR3 reads TGTGCCAGCAGTCCAGGGCCCAATCAGCCCCAGCATTTT. This sequence encodes CASSPGPNQPQHF.

Ten or more counts support this clonotype. This beta chain was picked up by a library intended for alpha chains and is off target, so its count carries little meaning. This chain connects TRBV7-9 to TRBJ2-3; D is possibly TRBD2 (6 bases). Trimming removed 2 bases at V and 0 bases at J, with 12 bases between. The CDR3 contains 16 residues. CDR1 SEHNR and CDR2 FQNEAQ come from the germline V gene (reference sequence). CDR3 DNA sequence: TGTGCCAGCAGCTTATCACTAGCTTCTAGCACAGATACGCAGTATTTT. Translation: CASSLSLASSTDTQYF.

This clonotype has ten or more counts. Because the library targeted alpha chains, this beta chain is an off-target read whose size means little. The gene calls are TRBV10-3 and TRBJ1-5; unclear D gene. The CDR3 is 16 residues long. V dropped 0 bases and J dropped 5 bases, with 14 bases sitting between them. Germline CDR1 is ENHRY and CDR2 is SYGVKD. Written as DNA, the CDR3 is TGTGCCATCAGTGAGTCAGGCCAACCCCAGCATCAGCCCCAGCATTTT. The encoded protein is CAISESGQPQHQPQHF.

This clonotype was observed at least ten times. Found in a library prepared for alpha chains, this beta chain is an off-target read, and its abundance has little meaning. The genes are TRBV7-9 and TRBJ2-3; D uncertain. V lost 0 bases to trimming and J lost 5 bases, with 9 bases between them. The germline gives CDR1 SEHNR, CDR2 FQNEAQ (reference sequence). This CDR3 contains 14 residues. CDR3 nucleotides: TGTGCCAGCAGCTTAGCTTACGGAAGAGATACGCAGTATTTT. This codes for CASSLAYGRDTQYF.

Sample share makes this clonotype medium-sized (0.01 to 0.1%). Found in a library prepared for alpha chains, this beta chain is an off-target read, and its abundance has little meaning. The gene calls are TRBV20-1 and TRBJ2-3, with no clear D. The CDR3 totals 12 residues. Germline lookup yields CDR1 DFQATT and CDR2 SNEGSKA (reference sequence). The germline V and J ends were trimmed by 5 bases and 4 bases, with 10 bases remaining between them. The CDR3 protein is CSASPGPDTQYF. In DNA form, the CDR3 reads TGCAGTGCTTCACCGGGCCCAGATACGCAGTATTTT.

Notes on this clonotype: A library prepared for alpha chains yielded this beta chain as an off-target read; its size is of little meaning. V usage is TRBV28 and J usage is TRBJ2-4; D gene uncertain. The CDR3 covers 14 residues. Trimming removed 4 bases from V and 2 bases from J, with 9 bases in between. Germline values: CDR1 MDHEN, CDR2 SYDVKM. The CDR3 DNA is TGTGCCAGCAGTTCTAGGTTCTCCAAAAACATTCAGTACTTC. Translated: CASSSRFSKNIQYF.

This clonotype was seen ten or more times. Because this beta chain is a stray read in a library intended to capture alpha chains, its abundance should not be given much weight. The chain couples TRBV6-2 or TRBV6-3 to TRBJ1-5; D gene unclear. The germline CDR1 and CDR2 sequences are MNHEY and SVGEGT. The V end was cut by 0 bases, the J end by 5 bases, with 8 bases between. This CDR3 contains 14 residues. CDR3 in amino acids: CASSYSSGYQPQHF. The CDR3 DNA reads TGTGCCAGCAGTTACTCGTCAGGCTATCAGCCCCAGCATTTT.